The 3 T cell receptor beta chains below come from one sample, sequenced in a study of patients and donors after allogeneic stem cell transplantation. Using its own MiXCR run on the RT-PCR reads, TCRdb lists one record per CDR3 protein. The sample shows hundreds of thousands of distinct CDR3 sequences, 16% of them seen only once. Sequencing was carried out using blood, either unsorted or a sorted T cell fraction (not recorded which). These receptors were collected from a human donor who was either an allogeneic HSCT recipient or a stem cell or donor lymphocyte infusion donor (not recorded which). It is not recorded whose cells these are; they may come from a transplant donor.

The chain uses TRBV6-1 and TRBJ2-3; 8 bases align to TRBD1. V shed 5 bases, J shed 5 bases, and the junction held 6 bases outside the gene matches. The length of the CDR3 is 14 residues. Germline V CDR1 and CDR2: MNHNS, SASEGT. The CDR3 DNA is TGTGCCAGCAGTCGACGACAGGGGTTAGATACGCAGTATTTT. It is translated as CASSRRQGLDTQYF.

The CDR3 reads CASSSSRGSGNQPQHF. In DNA, the CDR3 is TGTGCCAGCAGCTCCTCGAGGGGTAGTGGCAATCAGCCCCAGCATTTT. The rearrangement links TRBV5-6 to TRBJ1-5; D is possibly TRBD1 (5 bases). V lost 3 bases to trimming and J lost 2 bases, with 15 bases between them. Germline V gene sequence: CDR1 SGHDT, CDR2 YYEEEE. The length of the CDR3 is 16 residues.

The chain is built from TRBV4-1 and TRBJ1-3; 7 bases line up with TRBD1. J gave up 2 bases and V 1 base, and 5 bases lay outside the gene matches. The CDR3 covers 16 residues. Germline CDR1 MGHRA, CDR2 YSYEKL. The CDR3 protein is CASSQAPGTAGNTIYF. The DNA for the CDR3 is TGCGCCAGCAGCCAAGCCCCCGGGACAGCTGGAAACACCATATATTTT.